This is a list of T cell receptor beta chains from one sample in a study of T cell clonotyping in hematopoietic cell transplantation. Assay: immunoSEQ multiplex PCR; the TCRdb copy retains only in-frame clones and omits some. The table includes 13,000 to 15,000 clones, around 62% detected once. What was sequenced was PBMCs. These receptors all stem from a human donor who either received an allogeneic hematopoietic cell transplant for a myeloid malignancy or was a related donor (not recorded which). Some clones in this sample may be carry-over from other donors' samples. The CDR3 runs from the conserved cysteine through the conserved F or W. The D gene is left open where the match is weak. A row's size may be missing; if present it is once, few, many or a size class.

clone_size,v_call,cdr3_length,j_call,d_call,cdr3_aa,cdr3_nt
once,TRBV30,13,TRBJ1-1,-,CAWGEGSHTEAFF,TGTGCCTGGGGGGAGGGGAGTCACACTGAAGCTTTCTTT
once,TRBV6-5,15,TRBJ1-5,-,CASSLSMGAGQPQHF,TGTGCCAGCAGTCTTAGTATGGGGGCGGGGCAGCCCCAGCATTTT
-,TRBV4-1,19,TRBJ2-3,-,CASSQDHSGGSSSTDTQYF,TGCGCCAGCAGCCAAGATCATTCCGGGGGTAGTTCTAGCACAGATACGCAGTATTTT
-,TRBV29-1,14,TRBJ1-2,TRBD1,CSVPGQGTYYGYTF,TGCAGCGTTCCAGGACAGGGGACATACTATGGCTACACCTTC
once,TRBV7-6,15,TRBJ2-5,TRBD1,CASSLGDREWETQYF,TGTGCCAGCAGCTTAGGGGACAGGGAGTGGGAGACCCAGTACTTC
few,TRBV7-2,14,TRBJ1-1,TRBD1,CASSRDRGGTEAFF,TGTGCCAGCAGCCGGGACAGGGGAGGGACTGAAGCTTTCTTT
-,TRBV29-1,12,TRBJ2-7,-,CSVGWGRYEQYF,TGCAGCGTTGGATGGGGCCGCTACGAGCAGTACTTC
-,TRBV27,12,TRBJ2-7,-,CASTDYRYEQYF,TGTGCCAGCACCGACTATAGGTACGAGCAGTACTTC
-,TRBV27,13,TRBJ1-5,TRBD1,CASSGGQGKAQHF,TGTGCCAGCAGTGGGGGACAGGGGAAAGCCCAGCATTTT
few,TRBV9,16,TRBJ1-5,TRBD1,CASSDGTGVSNQPQHF,TGTGCCAGCAGCGATGGGACAGGGGTTAGCAATCAGCCCCAGCATTTT
-,TRBV5-6,14,TRBJ2-7,TRBD1,CASSPLTGSGEQYF,TGTGCCAGCAGCCCTTTGACAGGGTCAGGCGAGCAGTACTTC
-,TRBV6-5,14,TRBJ2-2,-,CASSYDSGTGELFF,TGTGCCAGCAGTTACGATAGTGGCACCGGGGAGCTGTTTTTT
-,TRBV7-9,12,TRBJ1-5,-,CASSLGNQPQHF,TGTGCCAGCAGCTTAGGAAATCAGCCCCAGCATTTT
-,TRBV6-5,14,TRBJ1-5,-,CASSYSRYNQPQHF,TGTGCCAGCAGTTACTCGAGGTACAATCAGCCCCAGCATTTT
-,TRBV5-6,13,TRBJ1-5,-,CASSLARGQPQHF,TGTGCCAGCAGCTTAGCCCGGGGGCAGCCCCAGCATTTT
-,TRBV9,14,TRBJ1-2,TRBD1,CASSAPGQGAGYTF,TGTGCCAGCAGCGCCCCGGGACAGGGGGCCGGCTACACCTTC
-,TRBV7-2,18,TRBJ1-5,TRBD1,CASSNRDRGRVVNQPQHF,TGTGCCAGCAGCAACCGGGACAGGGGTAGAGTCGTCAATCAGCCTCAGCATTTT
-,TRBV5-4,13,TRBJ2-3,-,CASSPISTDTQYF,TGTGCCAGCAGCCCAATCAGCACAGATACGCAGTATTTT